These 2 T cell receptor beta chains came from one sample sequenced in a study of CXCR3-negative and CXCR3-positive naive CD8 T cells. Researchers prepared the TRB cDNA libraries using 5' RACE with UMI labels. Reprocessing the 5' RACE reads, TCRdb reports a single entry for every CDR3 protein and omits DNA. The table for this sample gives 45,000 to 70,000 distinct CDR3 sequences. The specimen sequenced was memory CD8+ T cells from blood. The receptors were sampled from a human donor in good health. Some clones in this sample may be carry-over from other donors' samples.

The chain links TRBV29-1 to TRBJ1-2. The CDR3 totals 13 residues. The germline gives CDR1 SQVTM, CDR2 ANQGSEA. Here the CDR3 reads CSVIGGSNYGYTF. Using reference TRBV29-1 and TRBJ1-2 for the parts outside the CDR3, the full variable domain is SAVISQKPSRDICQRGTSLTIQCQVDSQVTMMFWYRQQPGQSLTLIATANQGSEATYESGFVIDKFPISRPNLTFSTLTVSNMSPEDSSIYLCSVIGGSNYGYTFGSGTRLTVV.

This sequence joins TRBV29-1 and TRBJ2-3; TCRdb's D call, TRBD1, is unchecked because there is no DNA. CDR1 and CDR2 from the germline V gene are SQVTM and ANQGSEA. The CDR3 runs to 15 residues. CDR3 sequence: CSVEGGIFSTDTQYF.